This T cell receptor beta chain was sequenced in a study of shared clonotypes between healthy human individuals. Across the whole study: The study used three CD4 naive, three CD4 memory, two CD8 naive and one CD8 memory plate per donor.

Study observations and caveats: Naive CD4 clonotype sharing across a handful of donors was 4% to 5.5%.

Execution of the assay was at deep level. TCRdb's copy holds only in-frame clones and misses some; the assay was immunoSEQ multiplex PCR. The table has about 2,200,000 clones, around 93% seen once. Terminally differentiated effector memory CD45RA+ cells were excluded by CCR7 positive selection of CD45RO-negative cells. Study donors comprised healthy, HIV-negative adults devoid of recent acute infection or vaccination. The germline V gene has CDR1 SGHVS and CDR2 FQNEAQ. Trimming shortened V by 5 bases and J by 7 bases, and 14 bases separated the two germline ends. The CDR3 is made up of 13 amino acids. Note on this clone: Its antigen is unknown.

This clonotype was sampled from a man aged 18-30 years in good health. Some clones in this sample may be carry-over from other donors' samples. The chain combines TRBV7-8 with TRBJ1-2; the D gene is possibly TRBD1 (6 bases). The sequenced sample was naive CD8+ T cells from PBMCs. The CDR3 loop is CASSKGVIGGYTF. CDR3 DNA sequence: TGTGCCAGCAGCAAGGGGGTAATTGGTGGCTACACCTTC.